This paragraph reports one T cell receptor (beta chain). Its antigen is not identified. The data are from a study of T cell repertoires in cytomegalovirus infection. TCRdb called the reads again in MiXCR, with one record for every CDR3 protein. This sample carries fewer than 1,000,000 distinct CDR3 sequences, 25% to 40% of them seen once, and the ten largest clones take roughly 12%. Looked up from germline, CDR1 is SGHNT and CDR2 is YENEEA. The CDR3 contains 15 residues. The germline V and J ends were trimmed by 0 bases and 2 bases, with 9 bases remaining between them. The chain employs TRBV11-3 and TRBJ2-3; D may be TRBD2 (5 bases). This receptor was taken from a human donor in good health (CMV status not recorded). Some clones in this sample may be carry-over from other donors' samples. The specimen was cultured CD8+ T cells from PBMCs, collected from culture after CMV antigen stimulation. The CDR3 protein is CASSLDRGITDTQYF. In DNA, the CDR3 is TGTGCCAGCAGCTTAGATCGGGGAATCACAGATACGCAGTATTTT.